The 13 T cell receptor beta chains given below trace back to one sample, sequenced in a study of blood T cell repertoires in COVID-19. Profiling relied on immunoSEQ multiplex PCR, and the TCRdb table lists in-frame clones only, not all of them. The table records almost 35,000 clones, around nine tenths of them present only once. The sample taken for sequencing was peripheral blood. The receptors shown here come from a man between 60 and 75 years old with active COVID-19.

The gene calls are TRBV11-2 and TRBJ1-1; TRBD1 matches at 7 bases. The germline gives CDR1 SGHAT, CDR2 FQNNGV. V lost 5 bases, J lost 4 bases, and 13 bases stayed unmatched. There are 16 residues in the CDR3. Written as DNA, the CDR3 is TGTGCCAGCAGCCAGGGGGTGACAGGTATCGCCACTGAAGCTTTCTTT. It yields the protein CASSQGVTGIATEAFF.

The chain combines TRBV19 with TRBJ1-4; maybe TRBD1 (6 bases). CDR1 and CDR2 (germline): LNHDA, SQIVND (reference sequence). The CDR3 is 16 amino acids. V was cut by 8 bases and J by 6 bases, with 22 bases left in between. The CDR3 loop is CASPRGGVSIYEKLFF. The CDR3 DNA follows: TGTGCCAGTCCTCGAGGGGGGGTCAGCATCTATGAAAAACTGTTTTTT.

The chain uses TRBV21-1 and TRBJ1-5; the table calls TRBD1, which could not be checked here. TRBV21-1 constitutes a pseudogene. This CDR3 spans 15 amino acids. CDR3 in DNA: TGTGCCAGCAGCAAAGGACAGGGGAGACGTCAGCCCCAGCATTTT. This gives the protein CASSKGQGRRQPQHF.

The chain links TRBV11-2 to TRBJ2-5, with 12 nucleotides matching TRBD2. The CDR3 runs to 17 residues. Per germline, CDR1 SGHAT and CDR2 FQNNGV. V shed 6 bases and J 3 bases; nucleotides not matched to a gene: 11. CDR3 DNA sequence: TGTGCCAGCAGAACCCCCTCTAGCGGGAGGGCCGAAGAGACCCAGTACTTC. Translation: CASRTPSSGRAEETQYF.

This sequence joins TRBV6-1 and TRBJ2-1, with TRBD1 matching 8 bases. Germline loops: CDR1 MNHNS, CDR2 SASEGT. V gave up 3 bases and J gave up 6 bases; unmatched junction bases: 13. The CDR3 covers 17 residues. CDR3 nucleotide sequence: TGTGCCAGCAGTGACCGCTGGACAGGGTTGGATGCCAATGAGCAGTTCTTC. It translates to CASSDRWTGLDANEQFF.

The chain employs TRBV19 and TRBJ1-1, with D hard to call. Germline CDR1 reads LNHDA; CDR2 reads SQIVND (reference sequence). V lost 5 bases to trimming and J lost 6 bases, with 16 bases between them. This CDR3 contains 14 residues. CDR3 bases: TGTGCCAGTAGTTACGGGTCCCTTGAATCTGAAGCTTTCTTT. Translation: CASSYGSLESEAFF. The variable domain in full, completed from reference TRBV19 and TRBJ1-1, reads DGGITQSPKYLFRKEGQNVTLSCEQNLNHDAMYWYRQDPGQGLRLIYYSQIVNDFQKGDIAEGYSVSREKKESFPLTVTSAQKNPTAFYLCASSYGSLESEAFFGQGTRLTVV.

V usage is TRBV30 and J usage is TRBJ2-3; 10 bases are a match to TRBD2. Germline V gene sequence: CDR1 GTSNPN, CDR2 SVGIG (reference sequence). The CDR3 has 13 amino acids. Unmatched junction bases numbered 5, after V lost 7 bases and J lost 4 bases. CDR3 sequence reads: CASRTSGADTQYF. DNA of the CDR3: TGTGCCTCCCGGACTAGCGGCGCAGATACGCAGTATTTT. The full variable domain, with the rest looked up from reference TRBV30 and TRBJ2-3, is SQTIHQWPATLVQPVGSPLSLECTVEGTSNPNLYWYRQAAGRGLQLLFYSVGIGQISSEVPQNLSASRPQDRQFILSSKKLLLSDSGFYLCASRTSGADTQYFGPGTRLTVL.

This clone was seen a handful of times. The chain recombines TRBV12-5 with TRBJ2-2, with D tentatively TRBD1 (6 bases). Between the trimmed V and J ends, which lost 2 bases and 5 bases, there was a span of 18 bases. Germline loops: CDR1 LGHNT, CDR2 FRNRAP. The CDR3 sequence is 17 residues long. The DNA of the CDR3 is TGTGCTAGTGGTTTGTTTGGGGGCGTGGGTCGGACCGGGGAGCTGTTTTTT. Its protein product is CASGLFGGVGRTGELFF.

The chain is built from TRBV19 and TRBJ2-7, with 8 positions matching TRBD1. CDR3 length: 13 amino acids. Unmatched junction bases numbered 7, after V lost 3 bases and J lost 9 bases. Germline values: CDR1 LNHDA, CDR2 SQIVND (reference sequence). CDR3 loop: CASSIRTGNAQYF. The CDR3 DNA sequence: TGTGCCAGTAGTATCCGGACAGGGAACGCGCAGTACTTC.

This clone appeared a few times. This chain uses TRBV5-4 with TRBJ1-1, with no clear D. CDR1 and CDR2 from the germline V gene are SGHNT and YYREEE (reference sequence). This CDR3 spans 14 amino acids. V lost 0 bases and J lost 2, with 8 bases in between. CDR3 protein: CASSLGRTNTEAFF. The CDR3, as DNA: TGTGCCAGCAGCTTGGGGAGAACCAACACTGAAGCTTTCTTT.

This clone has just one count. The chain joins TRBV7-9 to TRBJ2-3; D not resolved. This CDR3 comprises 15 residues. Germline V CDR1 and CDR2: SEHNR, FQNEAQ (reference sequence). V was cut by 3 bases and J by 0 bases, with 10 bases left in between. This CDR3 reads CASSFGGPSTDTQYF. DNA for the CDR3: TGTGCCAGCAGCTTCGGTGGGCCTAGCACAGATACGCAGTATTTT.

The chain carries TRBV3-1 (or the pseudogene TRBV3-2) and TRBJ2-7; D gene uncertain. Germline V gene sequence: CDR1 LGHDT, CDR2 YNNKEL (reference sequence). V dropped 4 bases and J dropped 4 bases, with 11 bases sitting between them. The CDR3 runs to 13 residues. The CDR3 protein is CASSPSVIYEQYF. As DNA, the CDR3 is TGTGCCAGCAGCCCGAGCGTCATTTACGAGCAGTACTTC.

V is TRBV28 and J is TRBJ2-5; TRBD2 might be the D (5 bases). Per the germline V gene, CDR1 is MDHEN and CDR2 is SYDVKM. Trimming removed 8 bases at V and 5 bases at J, with 12 bases between. The CDR3 consists of 12 residues. The CDR3 protein is CASRDRRETQYF. The CDR3 nucleotides read TGTGCCAGCCGGGATAGGAGGGAGACCCAGTACTTC.